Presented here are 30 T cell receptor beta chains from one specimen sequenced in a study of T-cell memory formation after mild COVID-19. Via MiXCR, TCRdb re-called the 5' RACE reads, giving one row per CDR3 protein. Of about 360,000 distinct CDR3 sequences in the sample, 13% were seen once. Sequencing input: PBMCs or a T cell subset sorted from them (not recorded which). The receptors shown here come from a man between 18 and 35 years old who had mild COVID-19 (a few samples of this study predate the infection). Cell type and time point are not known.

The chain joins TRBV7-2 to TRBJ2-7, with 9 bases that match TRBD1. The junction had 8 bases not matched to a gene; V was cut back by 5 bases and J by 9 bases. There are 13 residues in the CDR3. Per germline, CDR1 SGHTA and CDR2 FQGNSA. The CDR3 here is CASSVGQGRGQYF. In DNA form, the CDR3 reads TGTGCCAGCAGCGTGGGACAGGGAAGAGGGCAGTACTTC.

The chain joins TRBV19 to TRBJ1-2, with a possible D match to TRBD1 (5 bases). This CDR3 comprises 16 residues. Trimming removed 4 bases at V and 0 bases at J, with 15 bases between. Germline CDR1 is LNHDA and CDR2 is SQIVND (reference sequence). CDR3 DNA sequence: TGTGCCAGTAGTACCTACAGGCAGGAAGCTAACTATGGCTACACCTTC. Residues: CASSTYRQEANYGYTF.

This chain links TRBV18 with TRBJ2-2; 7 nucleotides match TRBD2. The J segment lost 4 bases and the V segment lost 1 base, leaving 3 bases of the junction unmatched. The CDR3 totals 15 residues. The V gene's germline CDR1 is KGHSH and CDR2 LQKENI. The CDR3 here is CASSPLASGTGELFF. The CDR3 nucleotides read TGTGCCAGCTCACCACTCGCTAGCGGCACCGGGGAGCTGTTTTTT.

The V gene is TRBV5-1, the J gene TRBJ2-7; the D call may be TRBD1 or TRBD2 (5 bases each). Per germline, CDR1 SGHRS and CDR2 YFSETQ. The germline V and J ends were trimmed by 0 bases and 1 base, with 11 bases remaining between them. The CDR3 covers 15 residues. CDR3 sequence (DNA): TGCGCCAGCAGCTTGGGGGGATGGGGGTCCTACGAGCAGTACTTC. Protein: CASSLGGWGSYEQYF. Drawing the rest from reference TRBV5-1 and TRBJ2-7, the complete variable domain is KAGVTQTPRYLIKTRGQQVTLSCSPISGHRSVSWYQQTPGQGLQFLFEYFSETQRNKGNFPGRFSGRQFSNSRSEMNVSTLELGDSALYLCASSLGGWGSYEQYFGPGTRLTVT.

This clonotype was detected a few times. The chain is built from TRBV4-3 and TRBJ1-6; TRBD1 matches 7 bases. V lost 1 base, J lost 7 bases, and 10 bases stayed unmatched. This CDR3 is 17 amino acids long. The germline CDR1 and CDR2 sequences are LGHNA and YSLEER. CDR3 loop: CASSQVVGDSRNSPLHF. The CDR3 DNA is TGCGCCAGCAGCCAAGTGGTGGGGGACAGCAGAAATTCACCCCTCCACTTT.

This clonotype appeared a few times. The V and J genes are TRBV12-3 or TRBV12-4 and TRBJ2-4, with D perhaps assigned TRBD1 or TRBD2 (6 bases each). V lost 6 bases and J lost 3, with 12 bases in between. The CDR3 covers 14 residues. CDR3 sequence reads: CASRPRGGKNIQYF. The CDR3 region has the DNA TGTGCCAGCAGGCCCAGGGGAGGCAAAAACATTCAGTACTTC.

The CDR3 region has the DNA TGTGCCAGCAGCTTAGGGCGACTAGCGGGGGGGCCGAGAAGGCAAGAGACCCAGTACTTC. Translating gives CASSLGRLAGGPRRQETQYF. The gene calls are TRBV7-2 and TRBJ2-5; TRBD2 matches at 14 bases. CDR1 and CDR2 (germline): SGHTA, FQGNSA. The CDR3 consists of 20 residues. V dropped 1 base and J dropped 2; count of bases not matched to a gene: 12.

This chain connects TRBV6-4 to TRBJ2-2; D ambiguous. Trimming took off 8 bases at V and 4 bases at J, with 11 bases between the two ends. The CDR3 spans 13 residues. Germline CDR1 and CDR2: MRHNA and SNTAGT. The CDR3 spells CASSFQSTGELFF. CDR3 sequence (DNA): TGTGCCAGCTCATTTCAGAGCACCGGGGAGCTGTTTTTT.

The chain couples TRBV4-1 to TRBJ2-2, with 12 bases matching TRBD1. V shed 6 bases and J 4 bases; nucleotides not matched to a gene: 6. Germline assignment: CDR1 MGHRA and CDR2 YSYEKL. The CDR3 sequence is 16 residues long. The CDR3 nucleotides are TGCGCCAGCAGGGGGGACAGGGGGCAAGGCACCGGGGAGCTGTTTTTT. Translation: CASRGDRGQGTGELFF.

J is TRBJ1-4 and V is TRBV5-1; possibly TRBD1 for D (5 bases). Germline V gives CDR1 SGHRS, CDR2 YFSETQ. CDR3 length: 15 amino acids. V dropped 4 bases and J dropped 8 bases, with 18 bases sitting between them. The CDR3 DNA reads TGCGCCAGCAGCCCTGCCGGCCAGGGTGCGGAAAAACTGTTTTTT. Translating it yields CASSPAGQGAEKLFF. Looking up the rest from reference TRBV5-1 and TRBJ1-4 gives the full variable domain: KAGVTQTPRYLIKTRGQQVTLSCSPISGHRSVSWYQQTPGQGLQFLFEYFSETQRNKGNFPGRFSGRQFSNSRSEMNVSTLELGDSALYLCASSPAGQGAEKLFFGSGTQLSVL.

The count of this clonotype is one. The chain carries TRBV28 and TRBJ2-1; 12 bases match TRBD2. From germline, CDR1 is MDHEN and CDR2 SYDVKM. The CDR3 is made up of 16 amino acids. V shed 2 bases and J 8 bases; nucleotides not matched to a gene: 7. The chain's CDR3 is CASSLLAGGRRDEQFF. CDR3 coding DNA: TGTGCCAGCAGTTTACTAGCGGGGGGGCGTAGGGATGAGCAGTTCTTC.

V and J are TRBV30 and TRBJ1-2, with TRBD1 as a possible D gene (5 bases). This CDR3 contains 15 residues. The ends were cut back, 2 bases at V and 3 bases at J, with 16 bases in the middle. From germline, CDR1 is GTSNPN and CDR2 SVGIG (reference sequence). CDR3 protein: CAWSSVEGIYYGYTF. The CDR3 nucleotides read TGTGCCTGGAGTTCAGTGGAGGGGATATACTATGGCTACACCTTC.

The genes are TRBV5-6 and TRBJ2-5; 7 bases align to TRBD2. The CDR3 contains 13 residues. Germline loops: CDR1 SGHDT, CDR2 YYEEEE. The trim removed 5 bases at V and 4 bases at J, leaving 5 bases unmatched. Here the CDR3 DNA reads TGTGCCAGCAGGCTGTGGGGGGGAGAGACCCAGTACTTC. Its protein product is CASRLWGGETQYF. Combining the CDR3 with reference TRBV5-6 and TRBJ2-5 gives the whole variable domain DAGVTQSPTHLIKTRGQQVTLRCSPKSGHDTVSWYQQALGQGPQFIFQYYEEEERQRGNFPDRFSGHQFPNYSSELNVNALLLGDSALYLCASRLWGGETQYFGPGTRLLVL.

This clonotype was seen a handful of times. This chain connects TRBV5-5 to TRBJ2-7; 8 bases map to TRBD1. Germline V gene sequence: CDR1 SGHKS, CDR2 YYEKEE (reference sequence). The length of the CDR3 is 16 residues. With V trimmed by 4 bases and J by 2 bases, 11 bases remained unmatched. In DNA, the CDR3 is TGTGCCAGCAGCACTGGACAGGGAGAAGAAACCTACGAGCAGTACGTC. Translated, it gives CASSTGQGEETYEQYV.

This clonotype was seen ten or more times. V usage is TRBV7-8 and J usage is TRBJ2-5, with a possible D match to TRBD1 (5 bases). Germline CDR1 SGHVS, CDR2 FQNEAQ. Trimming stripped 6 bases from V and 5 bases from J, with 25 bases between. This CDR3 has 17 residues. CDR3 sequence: CASSAGPPGQAGETQYF. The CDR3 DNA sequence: TGTGCCAGCAGTGCAGGTCCTCCGGGCCAGGCAGGGGAGACCCAGTACTTC.

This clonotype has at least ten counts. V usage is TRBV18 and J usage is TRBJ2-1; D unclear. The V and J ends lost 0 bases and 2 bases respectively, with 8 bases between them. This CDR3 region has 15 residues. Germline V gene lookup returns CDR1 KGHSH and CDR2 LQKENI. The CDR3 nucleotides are TGTGCCAGCTCACCACCGGGTACGCCCTACAATGAGCAGTTCTTC. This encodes CASSPPGTPYNEQFF.

As DNA, the CDR3 is TGTGCCAGCAGCCTCCGGGACAGGGGGCTGGATGAGCAGTTCTTC. It encodes CASSLRDRGLDEQFF. The chain couples TRBV7-9 to TRBJ2-1, with 12 bases aligning to TRBD1. The CDR3 loop spans 15 amino acids. In germline, CDR1 is SEHNR, CDR2 FQNEAQ (reference sequence). The V gene end was trimmed by 5 bases and the J gene end by 8 bases; junction bases not matched to a gene: 7.

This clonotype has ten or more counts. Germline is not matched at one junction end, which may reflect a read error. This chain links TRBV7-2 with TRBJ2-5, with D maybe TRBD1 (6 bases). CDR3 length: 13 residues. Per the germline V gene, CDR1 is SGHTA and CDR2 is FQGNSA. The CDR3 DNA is TGCGCCAGCAGCAGGGGACGGGAAGAGACCCAGTACTTC. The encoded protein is CASSRGREETQYF.

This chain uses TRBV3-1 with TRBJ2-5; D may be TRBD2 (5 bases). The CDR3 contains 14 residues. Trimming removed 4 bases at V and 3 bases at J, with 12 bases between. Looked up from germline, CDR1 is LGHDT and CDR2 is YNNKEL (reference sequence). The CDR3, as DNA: TGTGCCAGCAGCCCTGCGGGTTCGAAAGAGACCCAGTACTTC. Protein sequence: CASSPAGSKETQYF.

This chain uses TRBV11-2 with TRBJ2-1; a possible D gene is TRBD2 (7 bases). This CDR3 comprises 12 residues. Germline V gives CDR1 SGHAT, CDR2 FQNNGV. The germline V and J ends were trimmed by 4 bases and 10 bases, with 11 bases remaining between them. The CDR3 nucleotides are TGTGCCAGCAGCTCGGGGGGCCGGGAGCAGTTCTTC. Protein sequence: CASSSGGREQFF.

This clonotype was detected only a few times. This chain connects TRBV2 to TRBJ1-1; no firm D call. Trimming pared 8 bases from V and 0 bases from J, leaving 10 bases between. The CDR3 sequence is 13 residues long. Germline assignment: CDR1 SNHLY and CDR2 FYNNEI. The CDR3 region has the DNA TGTGCCAGCCTAACAGTGTTGAACACTGAAGCTTTCTTT. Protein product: CASLTVLNTEAFF.

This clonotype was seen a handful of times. CDR3 sequence reads: CSVTPRFQETQYF. In nucleotides, the CDR3 is TGCAGCGTGACCCCGAGGTTTCAAGAGACCCAGTACTTC. V is TRBV29-1 and J is TRBJ2-5; D gene uncertain. The ends were cut back, 6 bases at V and 2 bases at J, with 13 bases in the middle. The CDR3 spans 13 residues. Germline lookup yields CDR1 SQVTM and CDR2 ANQGSEA.

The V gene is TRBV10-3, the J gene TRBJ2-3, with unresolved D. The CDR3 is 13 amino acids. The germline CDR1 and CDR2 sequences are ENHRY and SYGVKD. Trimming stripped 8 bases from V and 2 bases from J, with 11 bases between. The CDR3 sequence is CAIVGSDTDTQYF. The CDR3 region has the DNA TGTGCCATCGTCGGCAGCGACACAGATACGCAGTATTTT.

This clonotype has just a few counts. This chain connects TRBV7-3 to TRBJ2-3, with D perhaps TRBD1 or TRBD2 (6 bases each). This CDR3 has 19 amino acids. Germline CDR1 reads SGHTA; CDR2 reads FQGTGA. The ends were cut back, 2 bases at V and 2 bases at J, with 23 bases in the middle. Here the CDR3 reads CASSLAVGGPGAHTDTQYF. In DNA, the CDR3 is TGTGCCAGCAGCTTAGCAGTTGGGGGGCCGGGGGCGCACACAGATACGCAGTATTTT. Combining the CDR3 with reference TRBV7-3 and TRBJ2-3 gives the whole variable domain GAGVSQTPSNKVTEKGKYVELRCDPISGHTALYWYRQSLGQGPEFLIYFQGTGAADDSGLPNDRFFAVRPEGSVSTLKIQRTERGDSAVYLCASSLAVGGPGAHTDTQYFGPGTRLTVL.

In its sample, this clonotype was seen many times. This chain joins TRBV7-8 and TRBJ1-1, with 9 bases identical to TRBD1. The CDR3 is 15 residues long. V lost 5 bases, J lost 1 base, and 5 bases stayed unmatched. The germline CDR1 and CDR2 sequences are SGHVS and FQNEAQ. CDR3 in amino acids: CASSQGQGPNTEAFF. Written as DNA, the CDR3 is TGTGCCAGCAGCCAGGGACAGGGCCCGAACACTGAAGCTTTCTTT.

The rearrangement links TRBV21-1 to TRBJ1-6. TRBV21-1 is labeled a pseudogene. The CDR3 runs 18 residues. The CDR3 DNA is TGTGCCAGCAGCAAAGTTTTCCGGGCCCTAGGAAGGCGGTCACCCCTCCACTTT. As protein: CASSKVFRALGRRSPLHF.

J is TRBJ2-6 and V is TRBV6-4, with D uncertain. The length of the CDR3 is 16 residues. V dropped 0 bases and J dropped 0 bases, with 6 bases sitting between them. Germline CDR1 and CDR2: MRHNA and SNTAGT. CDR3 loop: CASSDSPDSGANVLTF. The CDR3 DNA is TGTGCCAGCAGTGACTCGCCAGACTCTGGGGCCAACGTCCTGACTTTC.

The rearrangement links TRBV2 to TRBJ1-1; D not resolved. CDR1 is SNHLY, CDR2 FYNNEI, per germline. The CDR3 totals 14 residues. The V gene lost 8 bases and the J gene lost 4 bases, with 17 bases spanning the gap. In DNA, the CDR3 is TGTGCCAGCGATAAGGGTTTCATAGGCACTGAAGCTTTCTTT. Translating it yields CASDKGFIGTEAFF.

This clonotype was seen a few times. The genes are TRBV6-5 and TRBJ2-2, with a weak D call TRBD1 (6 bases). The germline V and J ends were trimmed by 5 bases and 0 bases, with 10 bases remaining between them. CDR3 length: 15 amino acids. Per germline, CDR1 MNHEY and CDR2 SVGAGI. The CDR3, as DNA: TGTGCCAGCAGTATTCAGGGGACGAACACCGGGGAGCTGTTTTTT. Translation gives CASSIQGTNTGELFF.

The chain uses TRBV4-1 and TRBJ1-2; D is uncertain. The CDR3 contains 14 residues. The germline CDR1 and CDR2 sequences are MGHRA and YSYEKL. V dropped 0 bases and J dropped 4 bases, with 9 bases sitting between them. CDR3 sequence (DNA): TGCGCCAGCAGCCAAGAGGCAGCACCCTATGGCTACACCTTC. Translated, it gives CASSQEAAPYGYTF.